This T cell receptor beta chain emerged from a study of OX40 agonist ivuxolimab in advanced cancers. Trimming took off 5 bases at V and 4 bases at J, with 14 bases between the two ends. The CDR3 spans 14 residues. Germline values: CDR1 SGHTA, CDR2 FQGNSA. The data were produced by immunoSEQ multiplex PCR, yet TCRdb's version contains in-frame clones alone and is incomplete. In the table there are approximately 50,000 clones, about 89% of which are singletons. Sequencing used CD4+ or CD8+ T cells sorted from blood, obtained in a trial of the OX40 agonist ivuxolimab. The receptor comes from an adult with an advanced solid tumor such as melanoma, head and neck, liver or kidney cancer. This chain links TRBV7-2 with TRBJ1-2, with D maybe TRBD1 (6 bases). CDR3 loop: CASSPGRGAYGYTF. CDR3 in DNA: TGTGCCAGCAGCCCCGGACGGGGGGCCTATGGCTACACCTTC.